The rows below give T cell receptor beta chains drawn from one sample of a study of T cell responses to AZD1222 COVID-19 vaccine. The method was immunoSEQ multiplex PCR; TCRdb's version includes in-frame clones alone and lacks a portion of them. The sample has around 190,000 clones; around nine tenths are singletons. This sample comprised peripheral blood, obtained 28 days after the second AZD1222 dose. The source is an adult who received the AZD1222 COVID-19 vaccine. The CDR3 runs from the conserved cysteine through the conserved F or W. The D gene is left open where the match is weak. Expanded clones get a size class; other rows say once, few or many, or leave the size out.

TRBJ1-1 TRBV7-8 - - CASNLQGNTEAFF TGTGCCAGCAACCTCCAGGGAAACACTGAAGCTTTCTTT
TRBJ2-2 TRBV6-5 - TRBD2 CASRSPGGNTGELFF TGTGCCAGCAGGAGCCCGGGGGGGAACACCGGGGAGCTGTTTTTT
TRBJ2-2 TRBV6-5 once - CASRQRQVTGELFF TGTGCCAGCAGACAGAGACAGGTCACCGGGGAGCTGTTTTTT
TRBJ2-3 TRBV10-3 - TRBD1 CAISEAGQGTDTQYF TGTGCCATCAGTGAGGCGGGACAGGGGACAGATACGCAGTATTTT
TRBJ2-5 TRBV30 - - CAWSGLGLTEQSQETQYF TGTGCCTGGAGTGGACTGGGACTCACCGAGCAGAGCCAAGAGACCCAGTACTTC
TRBJ1-1 TRBV6-5 once TRBD1 CASSQQGFTEAFF TGTGCCAGCAGTCAACAGGGGTTCACTGAAGCTTTCTTT
TRBJ2-1 TRBV7-3 - - CASSPLRSSNEQFF TGTGCCAGCAGCCCCCTCCGGAGTTCAAATGAGCAGTTCTTC
TRBJ2-2 TRBV6-5 - - CASSSPDRPPTGELFF TGTGCCAGCAGTTCCCCAGACAGGCCGCCCACCGGGGAGCTGTTTTTT
TRBJ2-7 TRBV6-2/TRBV6-3 - - CASSRTYEQYF TGTGCCAGCAGCCGCACCTACGAGCAGTACTTC
TRBJ1-5 TRBV3-1/TRBV3-2 - - CASSQDFSNQPQHF TGTGCCAGCAGCCAAGATTTTTCCAATCAGCCCCAGCATTTT
TRBJ2-2 TRBV5-1 - TRBD2 CASSLAFSGGASTGELFF TGCGCCAGCAGCTTGGCCTTTAGCGGGGGGGCCTCCACCGGGGAGCTGTTTTTT
TRBJ1-1 TRBV15 - - CATSRGTTQGNTEAFF TGTGCCACCAGCAGAGGGACAACGCAGGGGAACACTGAAGCTTTCTTT
TRBJ1-6 TRBV28 - - CASSPDRESSPLHF TGTGCCAGCAGTCCTGACAGAGAAAGCTCACCCCTCCACTTT
TRBJ2-6 TRBV4-2 - - CASSVPGRAAGANVLTF TGTGCCAGCAGCGTGCCCGGACGGGCAGCTGGGGCCAACGTCCTGACTTTC
TRBJ2-7 TRBV19 - - CASSIDHGGGAFYEQYF TGTGCCAGTAGTATAGATCACGGAGGGGGCGCCTTCTACGAGCAGTACTTC
TRBJ1-1 TRBV28 - - CASSPQLKSEAFF TGTGCCAGCAGTCCGCAACTCAAGAGTGAAGCTTTCTTT
TRBJ1-2 TRBV5-4 - - CASSRWGGDPYGYTF TGTGCCAGCAGCCGATGGGGGGGGGACCCCTACGGCTACACCTTC
TRBJ1-6 TRBV5-1 once - CASSEGNNSPLHF TGCGCCAGCAGTGAGGGTAATAATTCACCCCTCCACTTT
TRBJ1-2 TRBV12-3/TRBV12-4 - - CASSRRVNYGYTF TGTGCCAGCAGTCGAAGGGTTAACTATGGCTACACCTTC
TRBJ1-2 TRBV28 - - CASSFRTGEPGSYGYTF TGTGCCAGCAGTTTCCGGACGGGTGAACCGGGGTCCTATGGCTACACCTTC
TRBJ2-7 TRBV5-1 - - CASSRDLLVYEQYF TGCGCCAGCAGCCGCGACCTCTTGGTCTACGAGCAGTACTTC
TRBJ1-1 TRBV27 - - CASSLFFGAVAFF TGTGCCAGCAGTTTATTTTTCGGGGCGGTCGCTTTCTTT
TRBJ2-5 TRBV11-2 - TRBD1 CASSLWGGRDRGFVETQYF TGTGCCAGCAGCTTATGGGGGGGCCGGGACAGGGGTTTCGTTGAGACCCAGTACTTC
TRBJ1-5 TRBV7-2 once - CASSLGPPGAIGSNQPQHF TGTGCCAGCAGCTTAGGTCCACCGGGGGCGATAGGTAGCAATCAGCCCCAGCATTTT
TRBJ2-1 TRBV4-3 - - CASSQDPGREQFF TGCGCCAGCAGCCAAGATCCAGGGAGAGAGCAGTTCTTC
TRBJ2-7 TRBV5-5 - - CASSPRQGSGVEKTSAQYF TGTGCCAGCAGCCCCCGGCAGGGGTCAGGGGTTGAGAAGACAAGCGCGCAGTACTTC
TRBJ1-1 TRBV29-1 - TRBD1 CSVDPQGAGEAFF TGCAGCGTTGACCCACAGGGGGCGGGTGAAGCTTTCTTT
TRBJ2-3 TRBV3-1/TRBV3-2 - TRBD2 CASRTSGGRTDTQYF TGTGCCAGCAGGACTAGCGGGGGGCGGACAGATACGCAGTATTTT
TRBJ2-2 TRBV19 - - CASSIARHGDTGELFF TGTGCCAGTAGTATCGCACGACATGGGGATACCGGGGAGCTGTTTTTT
TRBJ1-2 TRBV6-5 - - CASRAQGRVLYHYTF TGTGCCAGCAGAGCACAGGGAAGAGTGTTGTATCACTACACCTTC
TRBJ2-3 TRBV7-6 - TRBD2 CASSLGSRTSGLADTQYF TGTGCCAGCAGCTTAGGTTCGAGGACTAGCGGGTTGGCAGATACGCAGTATTTT
TRBJ2-7 TRBV29-1 - - CSVLRGSHEQYF TGCAGCGTACTTCGCGGGTCCCACGAGCAGTACTTC
TRBJ2-7 TRBV9 - - CASSPADGFSYEQYF TGTGCCAGCAGCCCAGCGGACGGATTCTCCTACGAGCAGTACTTC
TRBJ2-7 TRBV7-3 - - CASSLGGPHYEQYF TGTGCCAGCAGCTTAGGGGGGCCTCACTACGAGCAGTACTTC
TRBJ1-2 TRBV5-1 - - CASSLGGGSARGYTF TGCGCCAGCAGCTTGGGTGGAGGGAGCGCGCGCGGCTACACCTTC
TRBJ2-3 TRBV6-6 - - CASSYLPGNTQYF TGTGCCAGCAGTTACCTTCCCGGGAATACGCAGTATTTT
TRBJ1-1 TRBV9 - TRBD1 CASSLTGVTEAFF TGTGCCAGCAGCTTAACAGGGGTGACTGAAGCTTTCTTT
TRBJ2-2 TRBV5-1 - - CASSFRENTGELFF TGCGCCAGCAGCTTCCGGGAGAACACCGGGGAGCTGTTTTTT
TRBJ1-6 TRBV7-9 - - CASSMGGPLHF TGTGCCAGCAGCATGGGGGGACCCCTCCACTTT
TRBJ2-1 TRBV6-5 - TRBD1 CASGDRGIGGQFF TGTGCCAGCGGAGACAGGGGAATAGGTGGGCAGTTCTTC
TRBJ2-1 TRBV4-3 - - CASSQDGTHRKQFF TGCGCCAGCAGCCAAGATGGGACACATAGGAAGCAGTTCTTC
TRBJ2-7 TRBV5-4 - - CASSPPGGYEQYF TGTGCCAGCAGCCCCCCCGGGGGTTACGAGCAGTACTTC
TRBJ1-5 TRBV5-1 - - CASSLDPNQPQHF TGCGCCAGCAGCCTTGATCCCAATCAGCCCCAGCATTTT
TRBJ1-2 TRBV3-1/TRBV3-2 - - CASSFLQPFYGYTF TGTGCCAGCAGCTTCCTACAGCCCTTCTATGGCTACACCTTC
TRBJ2-6 TRBV2 few TRBD2 CASSAPSGGTSGANVLTF TGTGCCAGCAGTGCCCCTTCGGGGGGGACGTCGGGGGCCAACGTCCTGACTTTC
TRBJ2-7 TRBV9 few TRBD2 CASSLTSGGYSSYEQYF TGTGCCAGCAGCCTTACTAGCGGGGGGTACAGCTCCTACGAGCAGTACTTC
TRBJ2-7 TRBV28 - - CASEGRESYEQYF TGTGCCAGTGAGGGCAGGGAGTCCTACGAGCAGTACTTC
TRBJ2-7 TRBV7-3 - - CASSLNVNSYEQYF TGTGCCAGCAGCTTAAACGTAAACTCCTACGAGCAGTACTTC
TRBJ1-2 TRBV28 few - CASSLSGKDGYTF TGTGCCAGCAGTTTATCGGGAAAGGATGGCTACACCTTC
TRBJ1-1 TRBV5-1 few - CASSFSGQWSEAFF TGCGCCAGCAGCTTCAGCGGACAGTGGAGTGAAGCTTTCTTT
TRBJ2-7 TRBV6-6 - TRBD1 CASSYSKEKGAYEQYF TGTGCCAGCAGTTACTCGAAGGAAAAGGGGGCTTACGAGCAGTACTTC